The 12 T cell receptor beta chains listed next were all sequenced from one sample in a study of human T cells and chemical hapten exposure. The time point was: patch test 2, 6 weeks after DPC sensitization. This sample's treatment: therapeutic diphenylcyclopropenone sensitization with weekly scalp DPC. From the RACE reads, TCRdb called clonotypes with MiXCR, one entry per CDR3 protein. The table lists more than 110,000 distinct CDR3 sequences, approximately 10% of them singletons. Sequenced here: whole blood, sampled in connection with sensitization to the hapten diphenylcyclopropenone (DPC). The origin of the receptors is a woman in her 50s with alopecia areata. Some clones in this sample may be carry-over from other donors' samples.

The chain couples TRBV5-6 to TRBJ2-4; D is possibly TRBD1 or TRBD2 (5 bases each). This CDR3 has 14 amino acids. CDR1 and CDR2 from the germline V gene are SGHDT and YYEEEE. Trimming took off 1 base at V and 10 bases at J, with 15 bases between the two ends. DNA for the CDR3: TGTGCCAGCAGCTTGTGGGACGGGGCCGGGATTCAGTACTTC. This gives the protein CASSLWDGAGIQYF. Using reference TRBV5-6 and TRBJ2-4 for the parts outside the CDR3, the full variable domain is DAGVTQSPTHLIKTRGQQVTLRCSPKSGHDTVSWYQQALGQGPQFIFQYYEEEERQRGNFPDRFSGHQFPNYSSELNVNALLLGDSALYLCASSLWDGAGIQYFGAGTRLSVL.

This clonotype showed up just a few times. The chain couples TRBV9 to TRBJ2-7; perhaps TRBD2 as D (5 bases). V gave up 0 bases and J gave up 6 bases, with 13 bases separating them. The CDR3 runs 14 residues. Germline values: CDR1 SGDLS, CDR2 YYNGEE. For the CDR3, the DNA is TGTGCCAGCAGCGTAGCTATTAGCGAAGGCGAGCAGTACTTC. Its protein is CASSVAISEGEQYF.

In the case of this clonotype: A single base separates this from a much larger clone, so it may be a read error. The chain is built from TRBV6-2 or TRBV6-3 and TRBJ2-4; D not resolved. CDR3 size: 15 residues. In germline, CDR1 is MNHEY, CDR2 SVGEGT. V lost 5 bases to trimming and J lost 0 bases, with 11 bases between them. CDR3 sequence reads: CASSPQILAKNIQYF. The CDR3 DNA is TGTGCCAGCAGTCCCCAGATCCTAGCCAAAAACATTCAGTACTTC.

This clonotype occurred many times. This sequence joins TRBV6-2 or TRBV6-3 and TRBJ2-7; D might be TRBD2 (5 bases). Trimming pared 7 bases from V and 6 bases from J, leaving 13 bases between. CDR1 and CDR2 from the germline V gene are MNHEY and SVGEGT. This CDR3 is built from 12 residues. CDR3 loop: CASKGSAGEQYF. In DNA, the CDR3 is TGTGCCAGCAAGGGTAGCGCGGGCGAGCAGTACTTC.

The chain combines TRBV6-2 or TRBV6-3 with TRBJ2-7, with 7 bases fitting TRBD2. This CDR3 has 15 amino acids. The germline gives CDR1 MNHEY, CDR2 SVGEGT. The J segment lost 6 bases and the V segment lost 4 bases, leaving 12 bases of the junction unmatched. In nucleotides, the CDR3 is TGTGCCAGCAGTTCCCTGTATGCGGGAGAACGCGAGCAGTACTTC. Its protein is CASSSLYAGEREQYF.

Many counts were recorded for this clonotype. This rearrangement joins TRBV2 to TRBJ2-1; D possibly uses TRBD1 or TRBD2 (5 bases each). V lost 3 bases to trimming and J lost 8 bases, with 14 bases between them. The CDR3 has 14 residues. Per germline, CDR1 SNHLY and CDR2 FYNNEI. This CDR3 reads CASSDPGRGHEQFF. The CDR3 coding sequence is TGTGCCAGCAGTGATCCGGGACGGGGCCATGAGCAGTTCTTC. Variable domain in full (rest from reference TRBV2 and TRBJ2-1): EPEVTQTPSHQVTQMGQEVILRCVPISNHLYFYWYRQILGQKVEFLVSFYNNEISEKSEIFDDQFSVERPDGSNFTLKIRSTKLEDSAMYFCASSDPGRGHEQFFGPGTRLTVL.

The CDR3, as DNA: TGTGCCAGCAGCGTAGGAATGGGGGAAAGGCAGCCCCAGCATTTT. This sequence encodes CASSVGMGERQPQHF. The V call is TRBV9, the J call TRBJ1-5; D is perhaps TRBD1 (5 bases). This CDR3 comprises 15 residues. With 0 bases removed from V and 7 bases from J, the gap between germline ends came to 14 bases. CDR1 is SGDLS and CDR2 is YYNGEE in the germline V gene.

The sample holds many counts of this clonotype. The V gene is TRBV6-6, the J gene TRBJ2-3; 14 bases line up with TRBD2. V gave up 2 bases and J gave up 8 bases; unmatched junction bases: 6. The CDR3 runs 16 residues. Looked up from germline, CDR1 is MNHNY and CDR2 is SVGAGI (reference sequence). CDR3 in DNA: TGTGCCAGCAGTTACCAGACTAGCGGGAGGGCTACTACGCAGTATTTT. Protein sequence: CASSYQTSGRATTQYF.

This clonotype was seen only a few times. V is TRBV2 and J is TRBJ2-7; weak D call: TRBD2 (6 bases). The CDR3 consists of 15 residues. Germline assignment: CDR1 SNHLY and CDR2 FYNNEI. Trimming removed 6 bases from V and 7 bases from J, with 22 bases in between. CDR3 DNA: TGTGCCAGCAGAGTAGGACTTGGCGGGACTTGGGAGCAGTACTTC. Encoded protein: CASRVGLGGTWEQYF.

This clonotype showed up many times. This CDR3 is CASSFSLATTGELFF. The DNA for the CDR3 is TGTGCCAGCAGCTTCTCTCTAGCCACCACCGGGGAGCTGTTTTTT. The chain joins TRBV7-9 to TRBJ2-2; D possibly corresponds to TRBD2 (5 bases). The CDR3 has 15 amino acids. CDR1 and CDR2 (germline): SEHNR, FQNEAQ (reference sequence). The V end lost 3 bases, the J end lost 4 bases, and 12 bases lay between the germline ends.

The rearrangement joins TRBV20-1 to TRBJ2-5, with TRBD2 as a possible D gene (5 bases). Germline V gene data show CDR1 as DFQATT and CDR2 as SNEGSKA (reference sequence). The germline V and J ends were trimmed by 6 bases and 3 bases, with 14 bases remaining between them. The CDR3 runs 13 residues. The CDR3 bases are TGCAGTGCCCGGGGTCTCCGGGAAGAGACCCAGTACTTC. Protein sequence: CSARGLREETQYF.

The chain links TRBV18 to TRBJ2-7, with TRBD1 identical over 10 bases. This CDR3 comprises 15 residues. Germline CDR1 reads KGHSH; CDR2 reads LQKENI. Losses at the gene ends were 5 bases for V and 4 bases for J; bases not matched to a gene: 8. CDR3 bases: TGTGCCAGCTCAGGCCCCGGGACAGGGGATTACGAGCAGTACTTC. This sequence encodes CASSGPGTGDYEQYF.